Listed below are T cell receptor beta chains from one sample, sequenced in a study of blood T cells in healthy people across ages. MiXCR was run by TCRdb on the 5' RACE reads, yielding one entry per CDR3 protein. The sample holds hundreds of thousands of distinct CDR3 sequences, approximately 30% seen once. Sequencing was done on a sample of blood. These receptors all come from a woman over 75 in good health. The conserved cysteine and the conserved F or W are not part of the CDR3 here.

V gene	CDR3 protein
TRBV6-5	ASSYFSLSEVYNSPLH
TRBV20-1	SARDRDRVWDTQY
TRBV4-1	ASSRFSNEKLF
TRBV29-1	SVEGQNYGYT
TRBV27	ASRRSTHEQY
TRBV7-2	VSSLGQGNTGELF
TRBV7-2	ASSLIGRQGRIETQY
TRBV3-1	ASSLYGTSGGLGETQY
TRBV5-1	ASSLGQTGNEQF
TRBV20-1	SAADDRGANYGYT
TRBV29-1	SVERHTEAF
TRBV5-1	ASSPDRGARETQY
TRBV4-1	ASSQDFQGTYNEQF
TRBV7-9	ASSLVLRRRNYGYT
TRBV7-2	ASSLKVLGASYNEQF
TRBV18	ASSPPTGPNYGYT
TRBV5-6	ASSPLGGELEQF
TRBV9	ASSPRTPAYEQY
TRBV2	ASLSRGYGYT
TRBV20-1	SAREPGSTLAQETQY
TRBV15	AASRGLQGDQPQH
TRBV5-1	ASSLGGVGDEQF
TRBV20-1	SAPPASGQETQY
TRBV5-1	ASSLDTGTNEQF